This TCR beta chain was documented in a study of identical twins. Template switching added a universal primer binding site, and final cDNA carried unique molecular identifiers. MiXCR was run by TCRdb on the 5' RACE reads, yielding one entry per CDR3 protein. Seen here are more than 1.5 million distinct CDR3 sequences, roughly 35% observed once, and the top ten hold more than 0.25%. A word on this clonotype: The antigen remains undetermined.

Regarding the study as a whole: Modeled out-of-frame TCR alpha sharing in monozygotic twins fell below observed levels.

Source material: cord blood. This clonotype originated in a newborn girl in good health.

Here the CDR3 reads CASSAPDRGLTYGYTF. In nucleotides, the CDR3 is TGTGCCAGCAGCGCCCCAGACAGGGGGCTGACTTATGGCTACACCTTC. The V call is TRBV9, the J call TRBJ1-2; 10 bases match TRBD1. The CDR3 covers 16 residues. Germline V gene data show CDR1 as SGDLS and CDR2 as YYNGEE. V shed 3 bases and J 5 bases; nucleotides not matched to a gene: 10.